Listed below are T cell receptor beta chains from one sample, sequenced in a study of T cells after yellow fever vaccination. TCRdb fed the 5' RACE reads into MiXCR, producing one record per CDR3 protein. The table records 300,000 to 350,000 distinct CDR3 sequences, around 3.9% of them present only once. The sequencing here drew on PBMCs, taken 5 days after the yellow fever booster vaccination. The receptors stem from a man aged 18 to 30 who received the YFV17D yellow fever vaccine. Each CDR3 is given with its conserved first and last residue. A D gene is named only where the DNA matches it firmly. For some rows the clone size is stated as once, few or many, or as a class when expanded; others skip it.

TRBJ2-1,few,TRBV20-1,TRBD2,TGCAGTGCTATTACTAGCGGGGGAGGCAAGCAGTTCTTC,CSAITSGGGKQFF
TRBJ1-1,-,TRBV18,-,TGTGCCAGCTCACCAGGGGACATCGCGAACACTGAAGCTTTCTTT,CASSPGDIANTEAFF
TRBJ2-2,many,TRBV4-1,TRBD2,TGCGCCAGCAGCCAAGTATCTGGACTAGCGGACACCGGGGAGCTGTTTTTT,CASSQVSGLADTGELFF
TRBJ1-6,many,TRBV7-9,TRBD1,TGTGCCAGCAGCCCTGAGTTGACAGGGCCAAATTCACCCCTCCACTTT,CASSPELTGPNSPLHF
TRBJ1-4,many,TRBV6-5,-,TGTGCCAGCAGCCCCGGTCCCCTCAGGGCCTCTAATGAAAAACTGTTTTTT,CASSPGPLRASNEKLFF
TRBJ2-4,-,TRBV2,-,TGTGCCAGCAGTGACGTGGCCGTAAAAAACATTCAGTACTTC,CASSDVAVKNIQYF
TRBJ2-2,many,TRBV5-1,-,TGCGCCAGCAGCTTGGCCGGAGGCGGGAACACCGGGGAGCTGTTTTTT,CASSLAGGGNTGELFF
TRBJ2-1,-,TRBV28,-,TGTGCCAGCCTAACTCTCCCCCGCAATGAGCAGTTCTTC,CASLTLPRNEQFF
TRBJ2-7,-,TRBV7-2,-,TGTGCCAGCAGCTCGGGGGTTCCCCTAGTGAAGCAGTACTTC,CASSSGVPLVKQYF
TRBJ2-3,-,TRBV7-2,TRBD2,TGTGCCAGCAGCCCTAGCGGGGGTAGGGCAGATACGCAGTATTTT,CASSPSGGRADTQYF
TRBJ1-1,few,TRBV5-1,TRBD1,TGCGCCAGCACCCGGACAGGGAGTGACACTGAAGCTTTCTTT,CASTRTGSDTEAFF
TRBJ2-5,-,TRBV7-2,TRBD2,TGTGCCAGCAGCTTTCCGGGACTAACGGAGACCCAGTACTTC,CASSFPGLTETQYF
TRBJ1-2,few,TRBV11-2,-,TGTGCCAGCAGCTCGGGTCTCTTCTATGGCTACACCTTC,CASSSGLFYGYTF
TRBJ2-7,-,TRBV20-1,TRBD1,TGCAGTGCTAGAGCCCTGGGACAGGGTTACGAGCAGTACTTC,CSARALGQGYEQYF
TRBJ2-1,many,TRBV7-2,TRBD2,TGTGCCAGCAGATCCCCGGGGGGGGGCTCCTACAATGAGCAGTTCTTC,CASRSPGGGSYNEQFF
TRBJ2-7,-,TRBV4-1,-,TGCGCCAGCAGCCAAGACCACCGGGGATTGTACGAGCAGTACTTC,CASSQDHRGLYEQYF
TRBJ2-5,few,TRBV10-3,TRBD2,TGTGCCATCAGTGGAGGGACTAGCGACCAAGAGACCCAGTACTTC,CAISGGTSDQETQYF
TRBJ2-1,many,TRBV23-1,-,TGCGCCAGCAGTCGACAGGCGGAGAATCTCAGCTCCTACAATGAGCAGTTCTTC,CASSRQAENLSSYNEQFF
TRBJ1-1,many,TRBV12-3/TRBV12-4,-,TGTGCCAGCAACCCTGTTAGTGAGGCTTTCTTT,CASNPVSEAFF
TRBJ1-1,-,TRBV5-6,TRBD1,TGTGCCACGACAAGACCAGGGGGGACTGAAGCTTTCTTT,CATTRPGGTEAFF
TRBJ2-2,few,TRBV7-3,-,TGTGCCAGCAACACACCAAATGCGAACACCGGGGAGCTGTTTTTT,CASNTPNANTGELFF
TRBJ2-5,many,TRBV23-1,-,TGCGCCAGCAGTCAATCCGGGGTTTCGGCCGGAGGGGAGACCCAGTACTTC,CASSQSGVSAGGETQYF
TRBJ1-3,many,TRBV5-1,TRBD1,TGCGCCAGCAGGGGACAGGGAGCGGAGCGTGGAAACACCATATATTTT,CASRGQGAERGNTIYF
TRBJ2-5,-,TRBV20-1,-,TGCAGTGCTGCCCTAGGGGAGACCCAGTACTTC,CSAALGETQYF
TRBJ2-1,few,TRBV12-3/TRBV12-4,TRBD2,TGTGCCAGCAGGCGGGGGGGGCGCAATGAGCAGTTCTTC,CASRRGGRNEQFF
TRBJ1-1,few,TRBV10-3,-,TGTGCCATCAGTGCCCAGCTGGGGAACACTGAAGCTTTCTTT,CAISAQLGNTEAFF
TRBJ2-1,few,TRBV28,-,TGTGCCACCACCGGGGGCCTGGGGGATGAGCAGTTCTTC,CATTGGLGDEQFF
TRBJ2-2,few,TRBV11-1,-,TGTGCCAGCAGCTTGGGGGGTCGCACCGGGGAGCTGTTTTTT,CASSLGGRTGELFF
TRBJ1-4,-,TRBV7-9,-,TGTGCCAGCAGCTTAGAAGTGACCTTGGAGGAAAAACTGTTTTTT,CASSLEVTLEEKLFF
TRBJ1-6,-,TRBV12-3/TRBV12-4,-,TGTGCCAGCAGCAAGGGGGGGACCGTTAATTCACCCCTCCACTTT,CASSKGGTVNSPLHF
TRBJ2-3,many,TRBV2,-,TGTGCCAGCAGCCCTAGGGAGAGGGGCGAATATACGCAGTATTTT,CASSPRERGEYTQYF
TRBJ2-5,many,TRBV9,TRBD1,TGTGCCAGCAGCGTAGCGGGACAGGGTTCTCCAGACCAAGAGACCCAGTACTTC,CASSVAGQGSPDQETQYF
TRBJ2-5,few,TRBV5-1,-,TGCGCCAGCAGCCCAGGGACGGGGCGGACGGAGACCCAGTACTTC,CASSPGTGRTETQYF
TRBJ1-1,few,TRBV6-5,TRBD1,TGTGCCAGCAGGCCGACAGGGGACAGACTGAACACTGAAGCTTTCTTT,CASRPTGDRLNTEAFF
TRBJ1-2,-,TRBV20-1,-,TGCAGTGCCCTTAGAATCCCTTGGGGCTACACCTTC,CSALRIPWGYTF
TRBJ2-2,many,TRBV6-5,TRBD1,TGTGCCAGCAGTTACTACCCCCAGGGGGTCGACACCGGGGAGCTGTTTTTT,CASSYYPQGVDTGELFF
TRBJ2-2,few,TRBV4-1,-,TGCGCCAGCAGCCCGTCCCCCCAGGCCACCGGGGAGCTGTTTTTT,CASSPSPQATGELFF
TRBJ1-4,-,TRBV2,-,TGTGCCAGCAGTGAATGGGAATGGGGGGTTTATGAAAAACTGTTTTTT,CASSEWEWGVYEKLFF
TRBJ2-3,many,TRBV4-1,-,TGCGCCAGCAGCAGGGCCCTACAGTATTCCACAGATACGCAGTATTTT,CASSRALQYSTDTQYF
TRBJ1-3,-,TRBV12-3/TRBV12-4,-,TGTGCCAGCAGTACACAGGGCACCTCTGGAAACACCATATATTTT,CASSTQGTSGNTIYF
TRBJ2-2,few,TRBV29-1,-,TGCAGCGTTGAATCTGTTTCTCACACCGGGGAGCTGTTTTTT,CSVESVSHTGELFF
TRBJ2-3,-,TRBV2,TRBD2,TGTGCCAGCGGCTGGACCGGGACTAGCGGGGCCACGCAGTATTTT,CASGWTGTSGATQYF
TRBJ2-2,-,TRBV9,-,TGTGCCAGCAGCGTTTCAGGGGTAGGCGGGGAGCTGTTTTTT,CASSVSGVGGELFF
TRBJ2-7,-,TRBV12-3/TRBV12-4,TRBD2,TGTGCCAGCAGTCCGGGGACTAGCGGGGGGGCTAACGAGCAGTACTTC,CASSPGTSGGANEQYF
TRBJ2-4,few,TRBV18,-,TGTGCCAGCTCACCACCGCTCAGGGGTTACATTCAGTACTTC,CASSPPLRGYIQYF
TRBJ1-1,many,TRBV7-2,-,TGTGCCAGCAGCTACAGGTTGACTGAAGCTTTCTTT,CASSYRLTEAFF
TRBJ2-2,-,TRBV25-1,-,TGTGCCAGCACTCAGGGATACACCGGGGAGCTGTTTTTT,CASTQGYTGELFF
TRBJ1-1,-,TRBV20-1,-,TGCAGTGCTACGGCAGGGTGGAACACTGAAGCTTTCTTT,CSATAGWNTEAFF
TRBJ2-1,many,TRBV20-1,-,TGCAGTGCTAGGAGGGGGAATCCCTACAATGAGCAGTTCTTC,CSARRGNPYNEQFF
TRBJ2-3,many,TRBV7-3,TRBD2,TGTGCCAGCAGCTTAGCGGGGGGCTACACAGATACGCAGTATTTT,CASSLAGGYTDTQYF
TRBJ2-4,-,TRBV5-6,-,TGTGCCAGCAGCTTGGGACCTCCGGTAGCCAAAAACATTCAGTACTTC,CASSLGPPVAKNIQYF
TRBJ1-6,few,TRBV20-1,TRBD1,TGCAGTGCTACACCCTTCGACAGGGGGCGAGAGGCCCTCCACTTT,CSATPFDRGREALHF